The 13 T cell receptor beta chains in this list originate from one sample, sequenced in a study of blood T cell repertoires in COVID-19. Sequenced by immunoSEQ multiplex PCR; TCRdb stores in-frame clones only, minus some. Of a few hundred thousand clones listed, over 75% are singletons. The material sequenced was PBMCs or T cells enriched from blood (not recorded which). The source of these receptors is a woman aged 18 to 35 who had recovered from COVID-19.

This clone is a singleton in its sample. This chain joins TRBV28 and TRBJ1-2; a weak D match, TRBD1 (5 bases). Germline V lookup: CDR1 MDHEN, CDR2 SYDVKM. V dropped 2 bases and J dropped 0 bases, with 10 bases sitting between them. This CDR3 spans 15 amino acids. CDR3 sequence reads: CASSLTGTSNYGYTF. CDR3 DNA: TGTGCCAGCAGTTTAACAGGAACCTCTAACTATGGCTACACCTTC.

The rearrangement links TRBV28 to TRBJ2-7, with TRBD2 matching over 13 bases. The germline gives CDR1 MDHEN, CDR2 SYDVKM. This CDR3 is built from 17 residues. V was pared by 6 bases and J by 5 bases, with 13 bases of the junction left unmatched. CDR3 amino acids: CASSLSPGLAGEDEQYF. In DNA, the CDR3 is TGTGCCAGCAGCCTCTCCCCCGGACTAGCGGGAGAGGACGAGCAGTACTTC.

The rearrangement uses TRBV5-4 and TRBJ2-7, with 11 bases lining up with TRBD1. V lost 4 bases, J lost 7 bases, and 16 bases stayed unmatched. CDR1 is SGHNT, CDR2 YYREEE, per germline (reference sequence). The CDR3 contains 17 residues. CDR3 bases: TGTGCCAGCAGCGCCCGGACAGGGGGCGGTTTCCTTCGGGAGCAGTACTTC. Amino acids: CASSARTGGGFLREQYF.

The chain has TRBV18 and TRBJ1-2; 9 bases match TRBD1. The CDR3 runs 17 residues. Germline V lookup: CDR1 KGHSH, CDR2 LQKENI. V dropped 1 base and J dropped 2; count of bases not matched to a gene: 8. The CDR3 is CASSPQSPGTGNYGYTF. CDR3 DNA: TGTGCCAGCTCACCACAATCCCCAGGGACAGGGAACTATGGCTACACCTTC.

The genes are TRBV7-3 and TRBJ2-7; 8 bases align to TRBD1. The CDR3 sequence is 13 residues long. The germline CDR1 and CDR2 sequences are SGHTA and FQGTGA. The ends lost 6 bases at V and 5 bases at J; junction bases unmatched: 6. The CDR3 DNA follows: TGTGCCAGCAGACTGGACAGGGACCACGAGCAGTACTTC. Protein: CASRLDRDHEQYF.

The chain links TRBV9 to TRBJ2-3, with D tentatively TRBD2 (6 bases). CDR1 is SGDLS and CDR2 is YYNGEE in the germline V gene. Trimming left V 0 bases short and J 7 bases short, with 21 bases between. This CDR3 contains 17 residues. The CDR3 DNA follows: TGTGCCAGCAGCGTAGGGCTAGCGACGGGAATATTATATACGCAGTATTTT. Its protein is CASSVGLATGILYTQYF. Full variable domain (remainder filled in from reference TRBV9 and TRBJ2-3): DSGVTQTPKHLITATGQRVTLRCSPRSGDLSVYWYQQSLDQGLQFLIQYYNGEERAKGNILERFSAQQFPDLHSELNLSSLELGDSALYFCASSVGLATGILYTQYFGPGTRLTVL.

This clone was counted once. The chain links TRBV9 to TRBJ1-1, with 7 bases aligning to TRBD1. CDR3 size: 12 residues. V dropped 0 bases and J dropped 8; count of bases not matched to a gene: 1. Germline CDR1 SGDLS, CDR2 YYNGEE. CDR3 loop: CASSVEGGEAFF. CDR3 sequence (DNA): TGTGCCAGCAGCGTAGAAGGGGGCGAAGCTTTCTTT.

The chain links TRBV5-6 to TRBJ2-3; the D gene is possibly TRBD2 (5 bases). V was clipped by 0 bases and J by 4 bases, with 9 bases between them. This CDR3 is 14 amino acids long. Germline CDR1 and CDR2: SGHDT and YYEEEE. CDR3 amino acids: CASSLAGSADTQYF. The DNA of the CDR3 is TGTGCCAGCAGCTTGGCGGGATCGGCAGATACGCAGTATTTT.

The rearrangement joins TRBV13 to TRBJ2-5; D might be TRBD1 (5 bases). V was shortened by 5 bases and J by 5 bases, with 15 bases between the two germline ends. Germline lookup yields CDR1 PRHDT and CDR2 FYEKMQ (reference sequence). The CDR3 is 14 residues long. This CDR3 is CASSGTGLRETQYF. In nucleotides, the CDR3 is TGTGCCAGCAGCGGTACAGGATTGAGGGAGACCCAGTACTTC.

V is TRBV2 and J is TRBJ2-7; 7 nucleotides line up with TRBD1. The CDR3 has 15 residues. Per germline, CDR1 SNHLY and CDR2 FYNNEI. V gave up 3 bases and J gave up 5 bases; unmatched junction bases: 10. This CDR3 reads CASSDAPQGIHEQYF. Written as DNA, the CDR3 is TGTGCCAGCAGTGACGCCCCACAGGGGATACACGAGCAGTACTTC.

The chain joins TRBV9 to TRBJ2-1; TRBD2 matches 7 bases. Looked up from germline, CDR1 is SGDLS and CDR2 is YYNGEE. The junction had 8 bases not matched to a gene; V was cut back by 7 bases and J by 7 bases. The CDR3 has 13 residues. The CDR3 DNA reads TGTGCCAGCCGCCCGGCTAGCGGTAATGAGCAGTTCTTC. Protein product: CASRPASGNEQFF.

This chain connects TRBV28 to TRBJ1-1, with D unclear. This CDR3 contains 11 residues. Trimming left V 6 bases short and J 1 base short, with 3 bases between. Germline assignment: CDR1 MDHEN and CDR2 SYDVKM. The CDR3 spells CASSRNTEAFF. The CDR3 nucleotides read TGTGCCAGCAGCCGGAACACTGAAGCTTTCTTT.

The gene calls are TRBV18 and TRBJ2-3; 10 bases align to TRBD2. Losses at the gene ends were 5 bases for V and 4 bases for J; bases not matched to a gene: 6. The CDR3 consists of 15 residues. The germline CDR1 and CDR2 sequences are KGHSH and LQKENI. CDR3 residues: CASSALAGEPDTQYF. CDR3 nucleotide sequence: TGTGCCAGCTCAGCGCTAGCGGGAGAACCAGATACGCAGTATTTT. Using reference TRBV18 and TRBJ2-3 for the parts outside the CDR3, the full variable domain is NAGVMQNPRHLVRRRGQEARLRCSPMKGHSHVYWYRQLPEEGLKFMVYLQKENIIDESGMPKERFSAEFPKEGPSILRIQQVVRGDSAAYFCASSALAGEPDTQYFGPGTRLTVL.